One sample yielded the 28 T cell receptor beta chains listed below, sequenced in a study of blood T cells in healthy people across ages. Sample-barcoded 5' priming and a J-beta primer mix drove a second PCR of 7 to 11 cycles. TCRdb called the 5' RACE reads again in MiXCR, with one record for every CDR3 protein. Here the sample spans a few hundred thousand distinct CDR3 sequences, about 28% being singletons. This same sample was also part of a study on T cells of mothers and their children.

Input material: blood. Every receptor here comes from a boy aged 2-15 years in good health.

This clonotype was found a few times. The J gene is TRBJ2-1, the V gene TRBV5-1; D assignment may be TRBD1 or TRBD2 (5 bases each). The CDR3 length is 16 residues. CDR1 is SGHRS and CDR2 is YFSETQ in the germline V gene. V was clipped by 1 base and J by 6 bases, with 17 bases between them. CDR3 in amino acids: CASSLPRGFQANEQFF. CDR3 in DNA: TGCGCCAGCAGCTTGCCCCGGGGCTTTCAAGCCAATGAGCAGTTCTTC.

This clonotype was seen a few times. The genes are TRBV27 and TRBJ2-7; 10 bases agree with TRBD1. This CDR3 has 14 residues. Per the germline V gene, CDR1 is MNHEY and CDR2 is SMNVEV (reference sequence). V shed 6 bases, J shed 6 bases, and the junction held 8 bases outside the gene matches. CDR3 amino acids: CASRRTGGPGEQYF. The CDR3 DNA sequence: TGTGCCAGCAGGCGGACAGGGGGTCCAGGCGAGCAGTACTTC.

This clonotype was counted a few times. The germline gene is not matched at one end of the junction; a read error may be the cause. The CDR3 DNA reads TGTGCCAGCAGCTCGACACCGGCGGGGTACGGGCAGTACTTC. This translates into CASSSTPAGYGQYF. This chain joins TRBV7-9 and TRBJ2-1, with a possible D match to TRBD2 (6 bases). The J call is uncertain, as TRBJ2-7 better fits the DNA end. The CDR3 spans 14 residues. Germline CDR1 SEHNR, CDR2 FQNEAQ (reference sequence).

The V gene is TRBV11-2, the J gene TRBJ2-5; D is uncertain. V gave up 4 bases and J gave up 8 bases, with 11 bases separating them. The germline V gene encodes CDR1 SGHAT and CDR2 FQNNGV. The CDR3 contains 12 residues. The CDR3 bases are TGTGCCAGCAGCTCCCAGACGGTTACCCAGTACTTC. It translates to CASSSQTVTQYF.

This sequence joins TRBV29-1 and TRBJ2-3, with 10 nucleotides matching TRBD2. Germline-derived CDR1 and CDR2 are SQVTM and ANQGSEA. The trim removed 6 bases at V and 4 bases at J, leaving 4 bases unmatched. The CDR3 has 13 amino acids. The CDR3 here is CSVPGLAADTQYF. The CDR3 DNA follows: TGCAGCGTCCCCGGACTAGCGGCAGATACGCAGTATTTT.

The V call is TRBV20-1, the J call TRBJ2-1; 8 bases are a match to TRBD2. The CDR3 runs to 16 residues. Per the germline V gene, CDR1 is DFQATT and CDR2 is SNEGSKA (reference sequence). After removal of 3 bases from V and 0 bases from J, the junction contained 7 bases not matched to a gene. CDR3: CSASTLAGSSYNEQFF. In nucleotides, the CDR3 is TGCAGTGCTAGTACCCTAGCGGGTAGCTCCTACAATGAGCAGTTCTTC.

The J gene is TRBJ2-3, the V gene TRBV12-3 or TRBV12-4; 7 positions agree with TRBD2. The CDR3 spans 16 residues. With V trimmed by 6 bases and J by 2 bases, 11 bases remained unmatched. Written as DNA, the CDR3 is TGTGCCAGCAGCTCGACAGCAGCGGGGTCCACAGATACGCAGTATTTT. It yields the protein CASSSTAAGSTDTQYF.

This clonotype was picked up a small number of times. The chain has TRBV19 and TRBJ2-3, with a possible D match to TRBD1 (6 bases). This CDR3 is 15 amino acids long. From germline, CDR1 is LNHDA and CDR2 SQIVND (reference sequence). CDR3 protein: CSSRTGTRSSDTQYF. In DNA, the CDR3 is TGTTCATCCCGAACAGGGACAAGATCGTCAGATACGCAGTATTTT.

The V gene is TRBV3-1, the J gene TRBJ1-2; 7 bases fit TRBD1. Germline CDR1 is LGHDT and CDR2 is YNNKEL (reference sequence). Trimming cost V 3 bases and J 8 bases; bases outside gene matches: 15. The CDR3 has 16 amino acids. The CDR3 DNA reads TGTGCCAGCAGCCAGGAGGCCAGGGGGTATTCGGGCGGCTACACCTTC. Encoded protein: CASSQEARGYSGGYTF.

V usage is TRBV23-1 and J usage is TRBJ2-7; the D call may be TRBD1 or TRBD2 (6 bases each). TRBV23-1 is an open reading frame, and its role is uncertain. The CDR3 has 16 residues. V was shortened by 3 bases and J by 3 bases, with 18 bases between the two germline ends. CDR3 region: CASSQARGTLVYEQYF. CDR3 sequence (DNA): TGCGCCAGCAGTCAGGCCCGCGGGACACTAGTCTACGAGCAGTACTTC.

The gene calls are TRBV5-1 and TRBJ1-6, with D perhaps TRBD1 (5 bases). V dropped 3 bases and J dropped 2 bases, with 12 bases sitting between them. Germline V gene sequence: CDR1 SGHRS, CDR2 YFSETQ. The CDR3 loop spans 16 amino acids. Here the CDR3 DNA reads TGCGCCAGCAGCTCAGCCGGGACCGCCTATAATTCACCCCTCCACTTT. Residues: CASSSAGTAYNSPLHF.

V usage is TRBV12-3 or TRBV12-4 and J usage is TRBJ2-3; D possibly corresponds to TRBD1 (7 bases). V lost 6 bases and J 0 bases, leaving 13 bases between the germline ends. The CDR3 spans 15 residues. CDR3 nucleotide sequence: TGTGCCAGCAGGGAGGGGACAGCTAGCACAGATACGCAGTATTTT. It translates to CASREGTASTDTQYF.

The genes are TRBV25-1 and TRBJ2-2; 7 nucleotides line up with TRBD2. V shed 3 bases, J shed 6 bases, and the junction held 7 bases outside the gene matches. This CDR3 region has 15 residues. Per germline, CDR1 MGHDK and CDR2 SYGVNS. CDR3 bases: TGTGCCAGCAGTGACGCGGGAGATTTACCCGGGGAGCTGTTTTTT. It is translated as CASSDAGDLPGELFF.

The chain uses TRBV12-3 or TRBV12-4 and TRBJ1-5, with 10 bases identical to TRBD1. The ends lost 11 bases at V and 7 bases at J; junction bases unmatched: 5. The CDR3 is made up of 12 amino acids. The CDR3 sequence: CAAGQGGQPQHF. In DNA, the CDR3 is TGTGCCGCTGGACAGGGGGGCCAGCCCCAGCATTTT.

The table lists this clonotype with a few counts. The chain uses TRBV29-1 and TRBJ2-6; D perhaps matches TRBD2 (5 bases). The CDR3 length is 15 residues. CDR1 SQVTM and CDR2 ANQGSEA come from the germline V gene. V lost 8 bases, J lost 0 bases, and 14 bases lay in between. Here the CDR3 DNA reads TGCAGCACTACGGTGGAGGACTCTGGGGCCAACGTCCTGACTTTC. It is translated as CSTTVEDSGANVLTF.

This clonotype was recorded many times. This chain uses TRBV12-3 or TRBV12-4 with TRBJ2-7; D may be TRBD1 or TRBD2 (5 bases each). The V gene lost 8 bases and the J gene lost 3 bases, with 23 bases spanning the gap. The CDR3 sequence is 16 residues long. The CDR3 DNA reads TGTGCCAGCGGGGGTTACATGGGGGAACTTTTCTACGAGCAGTACTTC. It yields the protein CASGGYMGELFYEQYF.

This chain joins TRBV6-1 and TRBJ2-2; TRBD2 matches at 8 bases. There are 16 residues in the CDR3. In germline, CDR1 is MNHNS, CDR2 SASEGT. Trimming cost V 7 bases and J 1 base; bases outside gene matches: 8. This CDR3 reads CASMRGLELNTGELFF. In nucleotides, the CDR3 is TGTGCCAGCATGAGGGGACTAGAGCTGAACACCGGGGAGCTGTTTTTT.

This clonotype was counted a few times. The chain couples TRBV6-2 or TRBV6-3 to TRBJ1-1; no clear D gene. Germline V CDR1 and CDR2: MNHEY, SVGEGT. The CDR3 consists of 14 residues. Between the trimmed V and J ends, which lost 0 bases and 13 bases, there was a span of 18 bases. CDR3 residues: CASSYSPASSKDFF. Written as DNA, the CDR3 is TGTGCCAGCAGTTACTCACCGGCCTCAAGCAAGGATTTCTTT.

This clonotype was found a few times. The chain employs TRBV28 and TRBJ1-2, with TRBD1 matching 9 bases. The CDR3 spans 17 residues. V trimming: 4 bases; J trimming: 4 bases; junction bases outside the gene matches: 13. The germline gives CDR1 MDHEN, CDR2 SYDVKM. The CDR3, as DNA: TGTGCCAGCAGTTCCGAAGGGGGGGGACAGGGCTTCTATGGCTACACCTTC. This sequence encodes CASSSEGGGQGFYGYTF.

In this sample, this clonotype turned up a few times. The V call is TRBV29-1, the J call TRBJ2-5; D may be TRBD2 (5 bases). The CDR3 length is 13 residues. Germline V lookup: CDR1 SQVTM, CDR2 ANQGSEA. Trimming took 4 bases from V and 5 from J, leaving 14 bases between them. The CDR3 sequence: CSVGPSTGETQYF. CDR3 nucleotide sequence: TGCAGCGTTGGGCCATCCACGGGGGAGACCCAGTACTTC.

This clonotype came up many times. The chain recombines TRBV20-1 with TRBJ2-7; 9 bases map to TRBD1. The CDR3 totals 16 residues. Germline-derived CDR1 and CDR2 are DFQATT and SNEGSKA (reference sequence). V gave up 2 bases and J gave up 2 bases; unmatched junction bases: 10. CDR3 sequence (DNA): TGCAGTGCTAGATTTCCCGCCGGGACAGGGACCTACGAGCAGTACTTC. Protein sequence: CSARFPAGTGTYEQYF.

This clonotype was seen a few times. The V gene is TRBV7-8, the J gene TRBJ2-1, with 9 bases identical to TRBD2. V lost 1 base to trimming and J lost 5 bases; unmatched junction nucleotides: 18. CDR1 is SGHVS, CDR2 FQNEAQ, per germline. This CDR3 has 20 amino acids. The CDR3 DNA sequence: TGTGCCAGCAGCTTAGTTTTAAGGGCGGGAGGGCGATATATCCACAATGAGCAGTTCTTC. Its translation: CASSLVLRAGGRYIHNEQFF.

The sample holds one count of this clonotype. As DNA, the CDR3 is TGTGCCAGCAGCTTGGTAGGGGAACCGACTAGCGGGGGGGATACGCAGTATTTT. Protein sequence: CASSLVGEPTSGGDTQYF. The gene calls are TRBV5-6 and TRBJ2-3; the match to TRBD2 covers 13 bases. CDR1 and CDR2 (germline): SGHDT, YYEEEE. The CDR3 extends over 18 amino acids. Trimming cost V 0 bases and J 6 bases; bases outside gene matches: 10.

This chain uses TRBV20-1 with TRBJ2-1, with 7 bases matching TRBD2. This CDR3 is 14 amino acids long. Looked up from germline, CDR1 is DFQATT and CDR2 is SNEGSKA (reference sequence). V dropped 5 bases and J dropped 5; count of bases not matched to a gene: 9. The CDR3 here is CSAQRGNLNNEQFF. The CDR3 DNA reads TGCAGTGCTCAGCGGGGAAACCTTAACAATGAGCAGTTCTTC.

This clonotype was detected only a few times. The CDR3 DNA follows: TGTGCCAGCAGTCCAGTCGGCCTCTCTGGGGCCAACGTCCTGACTTTC. Translated, it gives CASSPVGLSGANVLTF. The gene calls are TRBV27 and TRBJ2-6; D gene unclear. The CDR3 runs 16 residues. The V end lost 5 bases, the J end lost 0 bases, and 11 bases lay between the germline ends. CDR1 is MNHEY and CDR2 is SMNVEV in the germline V gene (reference sequence).

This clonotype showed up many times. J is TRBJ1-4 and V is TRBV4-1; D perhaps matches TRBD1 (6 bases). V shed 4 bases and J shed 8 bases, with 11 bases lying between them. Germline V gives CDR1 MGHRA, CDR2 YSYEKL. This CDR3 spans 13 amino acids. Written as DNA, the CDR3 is TGCGCCAGCAGCCCAGGGGTATCCGAAAAACTGTTTTTT. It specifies CASSPGVSEKLFF.

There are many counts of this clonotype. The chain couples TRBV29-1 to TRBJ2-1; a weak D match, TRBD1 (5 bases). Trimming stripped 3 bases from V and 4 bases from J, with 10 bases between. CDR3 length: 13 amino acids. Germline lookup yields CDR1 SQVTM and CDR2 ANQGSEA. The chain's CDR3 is CSVDIQGYNEQFF. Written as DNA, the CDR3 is TGCAGCGTTGATATCCAGGGATACAATGAGCAGTTCTTC.

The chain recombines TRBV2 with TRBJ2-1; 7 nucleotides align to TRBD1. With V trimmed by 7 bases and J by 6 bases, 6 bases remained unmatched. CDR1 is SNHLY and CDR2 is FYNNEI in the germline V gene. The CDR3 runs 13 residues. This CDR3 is CASTVDRANEQFF. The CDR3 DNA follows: TGTGCCAGCACCGTCGACAGGGCCAATGAGCAGTTCTTC. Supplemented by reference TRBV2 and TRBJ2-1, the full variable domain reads EPEVTQTPSHQVTQMGQEVILRCVPISNHLYFYWYRQILGQKVEFLVSFYNNEISEKSEIFDDQFSVERPDGSNFTLKIRSTKLEDSAMYFCASTVDRANEQFFGPGTRLTVL.